Sequencing of this T cell receptor beta chain was carried out in a study of vaccination and CD4 T cells after COVID-19. Worth noting for this clonotype: Antigen: not known.

The CDR3 is made up of 14 amino acids. In germline, CDR1 is SGHRS, CDR2 YFSETQ. Trimming removed 0 bases from V and 7 bases from J, with 13 bases in between. Treatment reported: approximately nine-day PBMC culture with coronavirus spike peptide pools or control peptides (ViraFEST assay). Peptide pool stimulation in ViraFEST expanded antigen-specific T cells, whose TCRs were then sequenced. CD4+ T cells were isolated by negative selection after less than 11 days of culture. The Oncomine TCR Beta short-read assay was applied to DNA of cultured CD4+ T cells. MiXCR, run by TCRdb on the PCR reads, gives a single entry per CDR3 protein. The data contain more than 10,000 distinct CDR3 sequences, approximately 65% of them singletons.

Input material: CD4+ T cells from blood, cultured in vitro. The TCR sequence derives from a human donor who had recovered from COVID-19. The J gene is TRBJ1-2, the V gene TRBV5-1, with D uncertain. The CDR3 is CASSLAMGSRGYTF. CDR3 coding DNA: TGCGCCAGCAGCTTGGCAATGGGGAGTCGTGGCTACACCTTC.